This passage covers 28 T cell receptor beta chains from one sample sequenced in a study of blood T cell repertoires in COVID-19. TCRdb keeps only in-frame clones here, not all; method: immunoSEQ multiplex PCR. The repertoire includes about 63,000 clones, 65% to 85% of them detected once, and 3% to 4.5% sits in the top ten. The sample was PBMCs or T cells enriched from blood (not recorded which). These receptors all come from a woman aged 40 to 49 with acute COVID-19.

V gene TRBV12-5 combines with J gene TRBJ1-1, with D hard to call. The CDR3 has 11 residues. Germline CDR1 is LGHNT and CDR2 is FRNRAP. The germline V and J ends were trimmed by 6 bases and 7 bases, with 9 bases remaining between them. The CDR3: CASGPGGEAFF. DNA of the CDR3: TGTGCTAGTGGCCCCGGAGGTGAAGCTTTCTTT.

The V gene is TRBV7-9, the J gene TRBJ1-3; a possible D gene is TRBD1 (5 bases). Germline values: CDR1 SEHNR, CDR2 FQNEAQ (reference sequence). The CDR3 spans 13 residues. Trimming stripped 5 bases from V and 8 bases from J, with 13 bases between. As DNA, the CDR3 is TGTGCCAGCAGCCCTAGGGGTCCGGACACCATATATTTT. Translated: CASSPRGPDTIYF.

The chain couples TRBV7-9 to TRBJ1-1; D remains unclear. V was shortened by 1 base and J by 5 bases, with 5 bases between the two germline ends. This CDR3 is 12 amino acids long. Germline V gives CDR1 SEHNR, CDR2 FQNEAQ (reference sequence). The CDR3 is CASSLEQTEAFF. In DNA, the CDR3 is TGTGCCAGCAGCTTAGAACAGACTGAAGCTTTCTTT.

The CDR3 sequence: CASTVGSYEQYF. In DNA, the CDR3 is TGTGCCAGCACTGTCGGCTCCTACGAGCAGTACTTC. The gene calls are TRBV28 and TRBJ2-7, with unresolved D. Germline CDR1 reads MDHEN; CDR2 reads SYDVKM. This CDR3 contains 12 residues. Trimming removed 7 bases at V and 0 bases at J, with 7 bases between.

V usage is TRBV25-1 and J usage is TRBJ2-2; 7 nucleotides agree with TRBD1. CDR3 size: 16 residues. The V gene end was trimmed by 3 bases and the J gene end by 1 base; junction bases not matched to a gene: 5. Germline lookup yields CDR1 MGHDK and CDR2 SYGVNS. CDR3 amino acids: CASSDPGQENTGELFF. CDR3 nucleotides: TGTGCCAGCAGTGACCCCGGACAGGAGAACACCGGGGAGCTGTTTTTT.

The chain recombines TRBV19 with TRBJ1-5, with 7 bases fitting TRBD1. The V gene end was trimmed by 3 bases and the J gene end by 2 bases; junction bases not matched to a gene: 4. Per germline, CDR1 LNHDA and CDR2 SQIVND (reference sequence). CDR3 length: 15 amino acids. The CDR3 coding sequence is TGTGCCAGTAGTATGATCACAGGGGGCAATCAGCCCCAGCATTTT. This gives the protein CASSMITGGNQPQHF.

The V call is TRBV5-1, the J call TRBJ1-1, with D unclear. The CDR3 is 16 residues long. The germline CDR1 and CDR2 sequences are SGHRS and YFSETQ. V gave up 7 bases and J gave up 1 base, with 20 bases separating them. For the CDR3, the DNA is TGCGCCAGCGTGCCCTTTTCTTTTCGGGAGAACACTGAAGCTTTCTTT. Amino acids: CASVPFSFRENTEAFF.

The rearrangement uses TRBV4-1 and TRBJ2-5; 7 bases agree with TRBD2. Unmatched junction bases numbered 12, after V lost 3 bases and J lost 2 bases. The CDR3 spans 17 residues. Germline CDR1 and CDR2: MGHRA and YSYEKL. CDR3 in DNA: TGCGCCAGCAGCCACGGGGGAGGGCAGACTCAACAAGAGACCCAGTACTTC. It translates to CASSHGGGQTQQETQYF.

This rearrangement joins TRBV9 to TRBJ1-2; 7 bases fit TRBD1. J was trimmed by 8 bases and V by 2 bases; bases with no gene match: 12. The CDR3 runs 15 residues. Germline CDR1 is SGDLS and CDR2 is YYNGEE. This CDR3 reads CASSVNGLGGGGYTF. The CDR3 bases are TGTGCCAGCAGCGTTAATGGGTTAGGGGGCGGGGGCTACACCTTC.

This chain connects TRBV5-8 to TRBJ1-6; D is unclear. The CDR3 spans 14 residues. In germline, CDR1 is SGHTS, CDR2 YDEGEE. V lost 2 bases and J 3 bases, leaving 6 bases between the germline ends. This chain's CDR3 is CASSLTVYNSPLHF. In DNA, the CDR3 is TGTGCCAGCAGCTTAACTGTCTATAATTCACCCCTCCACTTT.

The J gene is TRBJ2-3, the V gene TRBV9; 7 positions match TRBD1. The CDR3 contains 16 residues. V was pared by 6 bases and J by 4 bases, with 14 bases of the junction left unmatched. Germline V gives CDR1 SGDLS, CDR2 YYNGEE. For the CDR3, the DNA is TGTGCCAGCACCCGGACAGGTACTGGCACCCCAGATACGCAGTATTTT. This sequence encodes CASTRTGTGTPDTQYF.

This chain links TRBV6-2 or TRBV6-3 with TRBJ2-5; 8 bases fit TRBD2. Unmatched junction bases numbered 4, after V lost 3 bases and J lost 4 bases. This CDR3 has 14 residues. Germline V CDR1 and CDR2: MNHEY, SVGEGT. The CDR3 nucleotides are TGTGCCAGCAGTTATGGACTAGCCAGAGAGACCCAGTACTTC. Its protein product is CASSYGLARETQYF.

The rearrangement links TRBV7-9 to TRBJ2-5, with a tentative D call TRBD1 (6 bases). The germline V gene has CDR1 SEHNR and CDR2 FQNEAQ (reference sequence). The CDR3 length is 13 residues. The V end lost 11 bases, the J end lost 7 bases, and 20 bases lay between the germline ends. The CDR3 loop is CAGQEQGMGTQYF. The CDR3 DNA reads TGTGCCGGGCAAGAGCAGGGGATGGGGACCCAGTACTTC. Full variable domain (missing parts from reference TRBV7-9 and TRBJ2-5): DTGVSQNPRHKITKRGQNVTFRCDPISEHNRLYWYRQTLGQGPEFLTYFQNEAQLEKSRLLSDRFSAERPKGSFSTLEIQRTEQGDSAMYLCAGQEQGMGTQYFGPGTRLLVL.

This clone was seen a few times. The genes are TRBV29-1 and TRBJ2-1; D perhaps matches TRBD2 (5 bases). V lost 3 bases and J 0 bases, leaving 9 bases between the germline ends. Germline CDR1 SQVTM, CDR2 ANQGSEA. This CDR3 comprises 14 residues. Here the CDR3 DNA reads TGCAGCGTTGATCGGCTAGCCTCCTACAATGAGCAGTTCTTC. Its translation is CSVDRLASYNEQFF.

This sequence joins TRBV3-1 (or the pseudogene TRBV3-2) and TRBJ2-7, with TRBD1 as a possible D gene (6 bases). CDR1 and CDR2 from the germline V gene are LGHDT and YNNKEL (reference sequence). The CDR3 contains 14 residues. V was cut by 3 bases and J by 0 bases, with 9 bases left in between. For the CDR3, the DNA is TGTGCCAGCAGCCAGGGGACACCCTCCTACGAGCAGTACGTC. This sequence encodes CASSQGTPSYEQYV.

This chain uses TRBV19 with TRBJ1-5, with 8 bases matching TRBD1. V lost 3 bases to trimming and J lost 2 bases; unmatched junction nucleotides: 15. The CDR3 is 19 residues long. CDR1 is LNHDA, CDR2 SQIVND, per germline (reference sequence). In DNA form, the CDR3 reads TGTGCCAGTAGTATGGGCTGGGGTCCAACAGGGGGAGGCAATCAGCCCCAGCATTTT. It translates to CASSMGWGPTGGGNQPQHF. Looking up the rest from reference TRBV19 and TRBJ1-5 gives the full variable domain: DGGITQSPKYLFRKEGQNVTLSCEQNLNHDAMYWYRQDPGQGLRLIYYSQIVNDFQKGDIAEGYSVSREKKESFPLTVTSAQKNPTAFYLCASSMGWGPTGGGNQPQHFGDGTRLSIL.

This clone was recorded a few times. The V and J genes are TRBV19 and TRBJ2-3, with a tentative D call TRBD1 (6 bases). Germline V gives CDR1 LNHDA, CDR2 SQIVND (reference sequence). This CDR3 has 15 residues. Trimming stripped 7 bases from V and 6 bases from J, with 20 bases between. DNA of the CDR3: TGTGCCAGTACCCAGTCGCGGGCAGGGGACGATACGCAGTATTTT. Translation gives CASTQSRAGDDTQYF.

J is TRBJ2-1 and V is TRBV7-8, with D possibly matching TRBD2 (6 bases). V was shortened by 5 bases and J by 8 bases, with 22 bases between the two germline ends. This CDR3 is 16 amino acids long. From germline, CDR1 is SGHVS and CDR2 FQNEAQ. CDR3 residues: CASSQPLGRVADEQFF. The CDR3 bases are TGTGCCAGCAGCCAACCACTAGGCAGGGTAGCGGATGAGCAGTTCTTC. Filled out from reference TRBV7-8 and TRBJ2-1, the complete variable domain reads GAGVSQSPRYKVAKRGQDVALRCDPISGHVSLFWYQQALGQGPEFLTYFQNEAQLDKSGLPSDRFFAERPEGSVSTLKIQRTQQEDSAVYLCASSQPLGRVADEQFFGPGTRLTVL.

The chain joins TRBV6-2 or TRBV6-3 to TRBJ1-1, with no clear D. Germline lookup yields CDR1 MNHEY and CDR2 SVGEGT. The CDR3 sequence is 14 residues long. With 2 bases removed from V and 6 bases from J, the gap between germline ends came to 13 bases. The CDR3 DNA follows: TGTGCCAGCAGTTACGGTATCGGTTCTGCTGAAGCTTTCTTT. It translates to CASSYGIGSAEAFF.

The table lists this clone with a few counts. CDR3 DNA sequence: TGTGCCAGCAGCTTAGTCGACAGCAGTAACTATGGCTACACCTTC. Protein product: CASSLVDSSNYGYTF. The V call is TRBV11-2, the J call TRBJ1-2, with D perhaps matching TRBD1 (5 bases). The CDR3 spans 15 residues. V was trimmed by 1 base and J by 1 base, leaving 10 bases between them. CDR1 is SGHAT, CDR2 FQNNGV, per germline.

The J gene is TRBJ1-2, the V gene TRBV14, with 10 bases matching TRBD1. The J segment lost 7 bases and the V segment lost 2 bases, leaving 7 bases of the junction unmatched. CDR3 length equals 15 residues. The germline V gene encodes CDR1 SGHDN and CDR2 FVKESK. In nucleotides, the CDR3 is TGTGCCAGCAGCCAACTGCACTGGACAGGGGGTGGCTACACCTTC. It specifies CASSQLHWTGGGYTF.

The genes are TRBV28 and TRBJ2-7; D gene unclear. This CDR3 comprises 15 residues. V was cut by 8 bases and J by 2 bases, with 19 bases left in between. Germline CDR1 is MDHEN and CDR2 is SYDVKM. The CDR3 nucleotides are TGTGCCAGCCGACGCGGAGTCGGATCCACCTACGAGCAGTACTTC. It codes for CASRRGVGSTYEQYF.

The chain links TRBV30 to TRBJ1-4; D uncertain. CDR1 and CDR2 from the germline V gene are GTSNPN and SVGIG (reference sequence). The CDR3 length is 14 residues. Trimming took off 3 bases at V and 8 bases at J, with 16 bases between the two ends. DNA for the CDR3: TGTGCCTGGAGATACTCCCGTTTTCGCGAAAAACTGTTTTTT. Translated, it gives CAWRYSRFREKLFF.

This chain connects TRBV27 to TRBJ2-1, with 7 positions matching TRBD2. Per germline, CDR1 MNHEY and CDR2 SMNVEV (reference sequence). Trimming cost V 1 base and J 4 bases; bases outside gene matches: 4. The CDR3 has 15 residues. The CDR3 is CASSLFGGSYNEQFF. The CDR3 region has the DNA TGTGCCAGCAGTTTATTCGGGGGGAGTTACAATGAGCAGTTCTTC.

The V call is TRBV14, the J call TRBJ2-2; D may be TRBD1 (5 bases). Germline V gene sequence: CDR1 SGHDN, CDR2 FVKESK. The CDR3 spans 16 residues. The V end lost 1 base, the J end lost 3 bases, and 12 bases lay between the germline ends. The CDR3, as DNA: TGTGCCAGCAGCCAAGGCAGGGTCGCGGACACCGGGGAGCTGTTTTTT. It codes for CASSQGRVADTGELFF.

This clone was observed once. The chain recombines TRBV27 with TRBJ1-6; D is uncertain. Trimming shortened V by 3 bases and J by 7 bases, and 7 bases separated the two germline ends. Germline lookup yields CDR1 MNHEY and CDR2 SMNVEV (reference sequence). The CDR3 runs 13 residues. This CDR3 is CASSLAGNSPLHF. CDR3 nucleotide sequence: TGTGCCAGCAGTTTGGCGGGAAATTCACCCCTCCACTTT.

The chain links TRBV28 to TRBJ1-6, with a tentative D call TRBD1 (5 bases). The CDR3 is made up of 16 amino acids. V lost 5 bases and J lost 3, with 14 bases in between. Germline values: CDR1 MDHEN, CDR2 SYDVKM. The CDR3 region has the DNA TGTGCCAGCAGTACGGAGGGGAGCGGCTATAATTCACCCCTCCACTTT. Residues: CASSTEGSGYNSPLHF.

This clone was recorded a few times. V is TRBV2 and J is TRBJ2-3; D possibly corresponds to TRBD1 (6 bases). The germline V gene has CDR1 SNHLY and CDR2 FYNNEI. CDR3 size: 14 residues. Trimming cost V 10 bases and J 4 bases, with 18 bases left between them. This chain's CDR3 is CAIPGPRGADTQYF. The CDR3 DNA follows: TGTGCCATCCCGGGACCCAGGGGCGCAGATACGCAGTATTTT.